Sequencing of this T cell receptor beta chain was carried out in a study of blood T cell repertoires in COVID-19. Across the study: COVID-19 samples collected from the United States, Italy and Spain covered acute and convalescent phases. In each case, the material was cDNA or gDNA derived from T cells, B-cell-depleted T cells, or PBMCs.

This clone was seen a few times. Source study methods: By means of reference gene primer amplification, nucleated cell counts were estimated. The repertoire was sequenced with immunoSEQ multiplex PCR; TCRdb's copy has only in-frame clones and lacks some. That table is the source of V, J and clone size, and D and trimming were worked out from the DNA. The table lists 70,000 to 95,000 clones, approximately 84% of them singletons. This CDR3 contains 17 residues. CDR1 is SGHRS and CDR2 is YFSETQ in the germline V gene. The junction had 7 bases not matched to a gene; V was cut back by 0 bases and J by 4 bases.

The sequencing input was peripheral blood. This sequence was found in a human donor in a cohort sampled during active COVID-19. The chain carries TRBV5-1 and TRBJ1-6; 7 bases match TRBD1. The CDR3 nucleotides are TGCGCCAGCAGCTTGGCCGGGACAGCGATATATAATTCACCCCTCCACTTT. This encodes CASSLAGTAIYNSPLHF.